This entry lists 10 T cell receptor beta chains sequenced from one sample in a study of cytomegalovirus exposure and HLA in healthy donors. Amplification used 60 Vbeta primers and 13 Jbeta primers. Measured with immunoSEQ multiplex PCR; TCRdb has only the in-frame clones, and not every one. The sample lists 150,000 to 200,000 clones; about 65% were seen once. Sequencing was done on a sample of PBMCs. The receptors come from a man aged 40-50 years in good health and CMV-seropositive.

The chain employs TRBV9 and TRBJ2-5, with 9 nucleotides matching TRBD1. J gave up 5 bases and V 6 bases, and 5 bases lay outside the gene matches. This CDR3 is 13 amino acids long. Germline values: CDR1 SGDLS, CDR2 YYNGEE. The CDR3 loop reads CASNLQGAETQYF. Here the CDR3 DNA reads TGTGCCAGCAACTTACAGGGGGCTGAGACCCAGTACTTC.

CDR3 sequence: CASSPSGGGEQFF. The DNA of the CDR3 is TGTGCCAGCAGCCCTAGCGGGGGAGGTGAGCAGTTCTTC. The chain recombines TRBV7-9 with TRBJ2-1; 10 bases map to TRBD2. The J segment lost 9 bases and the V segment lost 5 bases, leaving 4 bases of the junction unmatched. The CDR3 is made up of 13 amino acids. CDR1 is SEHNR and CDR2 is FQNEAQ in the germline V gene (reference sequence).

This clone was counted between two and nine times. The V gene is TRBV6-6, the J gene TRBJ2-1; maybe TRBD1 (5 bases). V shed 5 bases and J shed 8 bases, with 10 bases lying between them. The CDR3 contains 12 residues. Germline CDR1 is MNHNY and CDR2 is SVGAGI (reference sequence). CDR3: CASSIQGDEQFF. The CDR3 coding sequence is TGTGCCAGCAGTATTCAGGGCGATGAGCAGTTCTTC.

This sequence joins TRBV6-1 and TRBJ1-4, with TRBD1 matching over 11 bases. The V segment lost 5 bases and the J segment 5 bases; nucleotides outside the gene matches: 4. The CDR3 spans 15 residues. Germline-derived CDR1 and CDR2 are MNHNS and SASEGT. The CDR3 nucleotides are TGTGCCAGCAGTACTGGACAGGGGGCAAATGAAAAACTGTTTTTT. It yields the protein CASSTGQGANEKLFF.

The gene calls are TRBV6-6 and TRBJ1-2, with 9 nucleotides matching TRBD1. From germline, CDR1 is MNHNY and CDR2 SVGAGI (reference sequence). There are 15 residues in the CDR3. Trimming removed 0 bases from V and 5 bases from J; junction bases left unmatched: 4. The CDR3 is CASSYSPGQGYGYTF. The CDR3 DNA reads TGTGCCAGCAGTTACTCTCCGGGACAGGGATATGGCTACACCTTC.

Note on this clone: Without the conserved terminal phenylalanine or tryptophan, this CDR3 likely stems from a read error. DNA of the CDR3: TGTGCCAGCAGCTACCAACGGACTGAAGCTTTCCTT. Encoded protein: CASSYQRTEAFL. The V gene is TRBV5-6, the J gene TRBJ1-1; D uncertain. There are 12 residues in the CDR3. Trimming cost V 3 bases and J 5 bases, with 8 bases left between them. CDR1 SGHDT and CDR2 YYEEEE come from the germline V gene.

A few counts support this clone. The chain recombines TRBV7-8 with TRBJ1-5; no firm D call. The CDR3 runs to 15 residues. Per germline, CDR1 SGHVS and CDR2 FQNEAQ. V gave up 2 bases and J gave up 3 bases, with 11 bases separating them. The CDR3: CASSLLESLNQPQHF. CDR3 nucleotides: TGTGCCAGCAGCTTATTGGAGTCCCTCAATCAGCCCCAGCATTTT.

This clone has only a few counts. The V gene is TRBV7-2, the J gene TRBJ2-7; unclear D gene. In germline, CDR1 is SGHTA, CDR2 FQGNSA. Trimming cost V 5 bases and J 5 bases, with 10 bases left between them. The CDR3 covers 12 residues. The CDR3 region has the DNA TGTGCCAGCAGCCCTGGCCGGGACGAGCAGTACTTC. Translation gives CASSPGRDEQYF.

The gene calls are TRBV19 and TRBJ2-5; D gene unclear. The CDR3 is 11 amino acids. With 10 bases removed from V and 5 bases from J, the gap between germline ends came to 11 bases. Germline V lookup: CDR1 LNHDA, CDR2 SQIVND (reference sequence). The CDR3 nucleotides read TGTGCCAACCCACCCCGGGAGACCCAGTACTTC. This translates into CANPPRETQYF.

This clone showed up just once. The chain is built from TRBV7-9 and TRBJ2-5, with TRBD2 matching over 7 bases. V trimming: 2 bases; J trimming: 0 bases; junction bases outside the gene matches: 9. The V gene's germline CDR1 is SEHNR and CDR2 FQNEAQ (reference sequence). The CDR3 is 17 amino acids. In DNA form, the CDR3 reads TGTGCCAGCAGCTTAACCCGAGCGGGGTTGTACCAAGAGACCCAGTACTTC. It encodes CASSLTRAGLYQETQYF. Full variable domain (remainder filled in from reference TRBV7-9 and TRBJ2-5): DTGVSQNPRHKITKRGQNVTFRCDPISEHNRLYWYRQTLGQGPEFLTYFQNEAQLEKSRLLSDRFSAERPKGSFSTLEIQRTEQGDSAMYLCASSLTRAGLYQETQYFGPGTRLLVL.